The next 27 T cell receptor beta chains were all read from a single sample in a study of cytomegalovirus exposure and HLA in healthy donors. Vbeta (60) and Jbeta (13) primers were used in the PCR. Assay used: immunoSEQ multiplex PCR; TCRdb lists only in-frame clones, some missing. The data contain about 150,000 clones, 65% to 75% of them singletons. The sample taken for sequencing was PBMCs. These receptors all stem from a man in his 60s in good health and CMV-seronegative.

The chain carries TRBV6-6 and TRBJ2-1; 13 positions agree with TRBD2. Germline CDR1 reads MNHNY; CDR2 reads SVGAGI (reference sequence). The CDR3 sequence is 14 residues long. Trimming cost V 4 bases and J 16 bases; bases outside gene matches: 10. The CDR3, as DNA: TGTGCCAGCAGTTCGACTAGCGGGAGGAGGACAAATTTCTTC. It yields the protein CASSSTSGRRTNFF.

As regards this clone: One end of the junction does not line up with germline, which may come from a read error. DNA for the CDR3: TGTGCTAGCAGTTCACAACGGGGGTCCGGGGAGCTGTTTTTT. Protein: CASSSQRGSGELFF. This sequence joins TRBV7-7 and TRBJ2-2; D perhaps matches TRBD2 (6 bases). Germline V CDR1 and CDR2: SSHAT, FNYEAQ (reference sequence). The CDR3 length is 14 residues.

V is TRBV5-8 and J is TRBJ2-3, with D perhaps matching TRBD1 (6 bases). The CDR3 has 14 residues. Trimming shortened V by 4 bases and J by 5 bases, and 14 bases separated the two germline ends. Looked up from germline, CDR1 is SGHTS and CDR2 is YDEGEE. The CDR3 coding sequence is TGTGCCAGCAGCCTCTGGACAGCGAAAGATACGCAGTATTTT. It translates to CASSLWTAKDTQYF.

The chain uses TRBV10-3 and TRBJ1-1; D call uncertain. CDR1 is ENHRY and CDR2 is SYGVKD in the germline V gene. This CDR3 has 14 residues. V lost 7 bases and J 0 bases, leaving 12 bases between the germline ends. CDR3 DNA: TGTGCCATCAAGGAGGGAGTATTGAACACTGAAGCTTTCTTT. This encodes CAIKEGVLNTEAFF.

This rearrangement joins TRBV28 to TRBJ1-2; 9 positions agree with TRBD1. The germline CDR1 and CDR2 sequences are MDHEN and SYDVKM. This CDR3 is built from 14 residues. With V trimmed by 6 bases and J by 1 base, 3 bases remained unmatched. The CDR3: CASRRDRDNYGYTF. DNA for the CDR3: TGTGCCAGCAGAAGGGACAGGGATAACTATGGCTACACCTTC.

Only one count was recorded for this clone. The rearrangement joins TRBV15 to TRBJ2-1; D uncertain. The CDR3 runs to 14 residues. Germline lookup yields CDR1 LNHNV and CDR2 YYDKDF (reference sequence). Trimming shortened V by 0 bases and J by 10 bases, and 13 bases separated the two germline ends. This CDR3 is CATSRDRVAAEQFF. DNA of the CDR3: TGTGCCACCAGCAGAGATCGGGTGGCGGCCGAGCAGTTCTTC. The full variable domain, with the rest looked up from reference TRBV15 and TRBJ2-1, is DAMVIQNPRYQVTQFGKPVTLSCSQTLNHNVMYWYQQKSSQAPKLLFHYYDKDFNNEADTPDNFQSRRPNTSFCFLDIRSPGLGDTAMYLCATSRDRVAAEQFFGPGTRLTVL.

The chain employs TRBV7-6 and TRBJ1-1, with 10 bases matching TRBD1. Germline lookup yields CDR1 SGHVS and CDR2 FNYEAQ. The ends lost 4 bases at V and 4 bases at J; junction bases unmatched: 3. This CDR3 is 14 amino acids long. The CDR3 DNA is TGTGCCAGCAGCTCGAGACAGGGGGCCACTGAAGCTTTCTTT. Protein sequence: CASSSRQGATEAFF.

This clone was picked up a small number of times. This chain connects TRBV27 to TRBJ2-3; D remains ambiguous. Deletions cut 5 bases from V and 6 bases from J, with 9 bases between. This CDR3 spans 12 amino acids. The germline CDR1 and CDR2 sequences are MNHEY and SMNVEV (reference sequence). CDR3 protein: CASSLPSDTQYF. CDR3 bases: TGTGCCAGCAGTCTCCCTTCGGATACGCAGTATTTT.

A single count supports this clone. This sequence joins TRBV6-5 and TRBJ2-5, with 10 bases lining up with TRBD2. The J segment lost 5 bases and the V segment lost 8 bases, leaving 11 bases of the junction unmatched. Germline V CDR1 and CDR2: MNHEY, SVGAGI. CDR3 length equals 15 residues. The CDR3 region is CASRTSGLFGETQYF. DNA of the CDR3: TGTGCCAGCCGGACTAGCGGTCTATTCGGGGAGACCCAGTACTTC.

The J gene is TRBJ2-7, the V gene TRBV30, with 8 bases matching TRBD1. V trimming: 3 bases; J trimming: 3 bases; junction bases outside the gene matches: 13. The CDR3 extends over 16 amino acids. CDR1 GTSNPN and CDR2 SVGIG come from the germline V gene (reference sequence). CDR3 loop: CAWRQQPAGQGYEQYF. The CDR3 nucleotides read TGTGCCTGGAGACAACAACCAGCCGGACAGGGCTACGAGCAGTACTTC. The full variable domain, its missing parts supplied by reference TRBV30 and TRBJ2-7, is SQTIHQWPATLVQPVGSPLSLECTVEGTSNPNLYWYRQAAGRGLQLLFYSVGIGQISSEVPQNLSASRPQDRQFILSSKKLLLSDSGFYLCAWRQQPAGQGYEQYFGPGTRLTVT.

This sequence joins TRBV18 and TRBJ2-3, with TRBD2 matching 13 bases. The CDR3 loop spans 16 amino acids. Unmatched junction bases numbered 5, after V lost 3 bases and J lost 5 bases. Germline loops: CDR1 KGHSH, CDR2 LQKENI. The CDR3 is CASSPWTSGGIDTQYF. The CDR3 region has the DNA TGTGCCAGCTCACCCTGGACTAGCGGGGGTATAGATACGCAGTATTTT.

This chain uses TRBV6-6 with TRBJ1-5; D is unclear. Germline assignment: CDR1 MNHNY and CDR2 SVGAGI (reference sequence). V was clipped by 2 bases and J by 5 bases, with 4 bases between them. The CDR3 totals 12 residues. The CDR3 DNA reads TGTGCCAGCAGTTACGTAGATCAGCCCCAGCATTTT. Translated, it gives CASSYVDQPQHF.

This clone turned up a few times. The J gene is TRBJ1-3, the V gene TRBV9; D uncertain. V lost 2 bases and J lost 0, with 9 bases in between. Germline values: CDR1 SGDLS, CDR2 YYNGEE. The CDR3 extends over 15 amino acids. The CDR3 region is CASSVNAISGNTIYF. CDR3 sequence (DNA): TGTGCCAGCAGCGTGAACGCGATCTCTGGAAACACCATATATTTT.

The chain couples TRBV6-5 to TRBJ1-6; 8 positions agree with TRBD1. The V gene's germline CDR1 is MNHEY and CDR2 SVGAGI. The CDR3 consists of 14 residues. V dropped 7 bases and J dropped 8; count of bases not matched to a gene: 7. The CDR3 DNA is TGTGCCAGCACCGGACAGGGTTCCTATTCACCCCTCCACTTT. The encoded protein is CASTGQGSYSPLHF.

This rearrangement joins TRBV18 to TRBJ2-2, with D tentatively TRBD2 (5 bases). Trimming left V 1 base short and J 5 bases short, with 8 bases between. The CDR3 is made up of 14 amino acids. Germline CDR1 KGHSH, CDR2 LQKENI. The CDR3 bases are TGTGCCAGCTCACCACTACTAGATACCGGGGAGCTGTTTTTT. This translates into CASSPLLDTGELFF.

The CDR3 DNA is TGTGCCAGCAGCCGGGACAACCAAGAGACCCAGTACTTC. Translated, it gives CASSRDNQETQYF. V gene TRBV6-4 combines with J gene TRBJ2-5; TRBD1 is a possible D gene (6 bases). The CDR3 runs 13 residues. The ends were cut back, 6 bases at V and 0 bases at J, with 8 bases in the middle. Germline-derived CDR1 and CDR2 are MRHNA and SNTAGT.

The V call is TRBV6-1, the J call TRBJ1-1; 7 bases map to TRBD1. The germline V gene encodes CDR1 MNHNS and CDR2 SASEGT. The V gene end was trimmed by 2 bases and the J gene end by 4 bases; junction bases not matched to a gene: 10. The CDR3 consists of 16 residues. As DNA, the CDR3 is TGTGCCAGCAGTGAAAGCTACCGACAGGGCTTCACTGAAGCTTTCTTT. The encoded protein is CASSESYRQGFTEAFF.

This clone was recorded only once. The chain links TRBV10-3 to TRBJ1-5; D is unresolved. V was shortened by 3 bases and J by 4 bases, with 13 bases between the two germline ends. There are 15 residues in the CDR3. In germline, CDR1 is ENHRY, CDR2 SYGVKD. The CDR3, as DNA: TGTGCCATCAGTGAAGGGCCGCGGGTAAATCAGCCCCAGCATTTT. It codes for CAISEGPRVNQPQHF.

CDR3 sequence: CASSLRQASYNEQFF. DNA for the CDR3: TGTGCCAGCAGCTTACGGCAGGCCTCCTACAATGAGCAGTTCTTC. The J gene is TRBJ2-1, the V gene TRBV13; D gene unclear. In germline, CDR1 is PRHDT, CDR2 FYEKMQ (reference sequence). The CDR3 loop spans 15 amino acids. V was shortened by 2 bases and J by 0 bases, with 8 bases between the two germline ends. Variable domain in full (rest from reference TRBV13 and TRBJ2-1): AAGVIQSPRHLIKEKRETATLKCYPIPRHDTVYWYQQGPGQDPQFLISFYEKMQSDKGSIPDRFSAQQFSDYHSELNMSSLELGDSALYFCASSLRQASYNEQFFGPGTRLTVL.

This rearrangement joins TRBV11-3 to TRBJ2-2, with TRBD2 matching over 11 bases. The CDR3 runs to 14 residues. After removal of 4 bases from V and 7 bases from J, the junction contained 2 bases not matched to a gene. CDR1 is SGHNT and CDR2 is YENEEA in the germline V gene. In DNA form, the CDR3 reads TGTGCCAGCAGCTCCGGGACTAGCGGCGGGGAGCTGTTTTTT. Encoded protein: CASSSGTSGGELFF. The complete variable domain, with remaining parts taken from reference TRBV11-3 and TRBJ2-2, reads EAGVVQSPRYKIIEKKQPVAFWCNPISGHNTLYWYLQNLGQGPELLIRYENEEAVDDSQLPKDRFSAERLKGVDSTLKIQPAELGDSAVYLCASSSGTSGGELFFGEGSRLTVL.

This clone was seen a handful of times. The V call is TRBV18, the J call TRBJ1-1; 8 bases agree with TRBD1. CDR3 length: 14 amino acids. The V and J ends lost 3 bases and 1 base, in that order; junction bases with no gene match: 1. Per germline, CDR1 KGHSH and CDR2 LQKENI. CDR3 in DNA: TGTGCCAGCTCACCGACAGGGGAGAACACTGAAGCTTTCTTT. This codes for CASSPTGENTEAFF.

The chain links TRBV7-9 to TRBJ1-1; D gene uncertain. Looked up from germline, CDR1 is SEHNR and CDR2 is FQNEAQ (reference sequence). The length of the CDR3 is 14 residues. V lost 1 base to trimming and J lost 5 bases, with 11 bases between them. Written as DNA, the CDR3 is TGTGCCAGCAGCTTAGGCGAAGAGAGTACTGAAGCTTTCTTT. This sequence encodes CASSLGEESTEAFF. The full variable domain, its missing parts supplied by reference TRBV7-9 and TRBJ1-1, is DTGVSQNPRHKITKRGQNVTFRCDPISEHNRLYWYRQTLGQGPEFLTYFQNEAQLEKSRLLSDRFSAERPKGSFSTLEIQRTEQGDSAMYLCASSLGEESTEAFFGQGTRLTVV.

The chain's CDR3 is CASSFQGDSTYEQYF. Written as DNA, the CDR3 is TGTGCCAGCAGCTTCCAGGGGGATAGCACCTACGAGCAGTACTTC. The chain uses TRBV7-2 and TRBJ2-7; 7 positions agree with TRBD1. V was clipped by 3 bases and J by 2 bases; unmatched bases: 7. Per the germline V gene, CDR1 is SGHTA and CDR2 is FQGNSA. This CDR3 is 15 amino acids long.

The chain links TRBV7-6 to TRBJ1-3; TRBD1 aligns across 8 bases. The ends lost 5 bases at V and 4 bases at J; junction bases unmatched: 7. The CDR3 spans 15 residues. Per the germline V gene, CDR1 is SGHVS and CDR2 is FNYEAQ. The CDR3 sequence is CASSGGQGRGNTIYF. CDR3 nucleotide sequence: TGTGCCAGCAGCGGCGGACAGGGTCGAGGAAACACCATATATTTT.

The rearrangement joins TRBV6-5 to TRBJ2-5; 7 nucleotides line up with TRBD2. CDR1 is MNHEY and CDR2 is SVGAGI in the germline V gene. The V gene end was trimmed by 2 bases and the J gene end by 4 bases; junction bases not matched to a gene: 4. The CDR3 is 14 amino acids. This CDR3 is CASSYSGVGETQYF. The CDR3 DNA reads TGTGCCAGCAGTTACAGCGGGGTCGGAGAGACCCAGTACTTC.

This clone was found a few times. The rearrangement uses TRBV7-9 and TRBJ1-2, with a possible D match to TRBD1 (6 bases). The V gene lost 5 bases and the J gene lost 3 bases, with 13 bases spanning the gap. The CDR3 consists of 14 residues. Germline V lookup: CDR1 SEHNR, CDR2 FQNEAQ (reference sequence). CDR3 nucleotide sequence: TGTGCCAGCAGCCTTTCAGGGGCGGACTATGGCTACACCTTC. It codes for CASSLSGADYGYTF. The full variable domain, its missing parts supplied by reference TRBV7-9 and TRBJ1-2, is DTGVSQNPRHKITKRGQNVTFRCDPISEHNRLYWYRQTLGQGPEFLTYFQNEAQLEKSRLLSDRFSAERPKGSFSTLEIQRTEQGDSAMYLCASSLSGADYGYTFGSGTRLTVV.

The rearrangement links TRBV6-1 to TRBJ2-5; 9 bases match TRBD2. This CDR3 region has 13 residues. Germline V gene lookup returns CDR1 MNHNS and CDR2 SASEGT. After removal of 6 bases from V and 5 bases from J, the junction contained 4 bases not matched to a gene. In nucleotides, the CDR3 is TGTGCCAGCAGGACTAGCGGTCGGGAGACCCAGTACTTC. This sequence encodes CASRTSGRETQYF.